Sequencing of this TCR beta chain was carried out in a study of blood T cell repertoires in COVID-19. Study details: Researchers got acute and convalescent COVID-19 samples from the United States, Italy and Spain.

In the authors' methods: Nucleated cell number was recorded as an estimate derived from reference gene primer amplification. Some clones are missing from TCRdb's copy, which holds only in-frame ones; the method was immunoSEQ multiplex PCR. The V and J calls and clone size were taken over from that table, and D and trimming were inferred from the DNA. The top ten clones hold 1% of a sample with about 310,000 clones, over 75% of them seen once. V was shortened by 1 base and J by 5 bases, with 7 bases between the two germline ends. Per germline, CDR1 SGHDT and CDR2 YYEEEE. This CDR3 comprises 12 residues.

The receptor was derived from a man in his fifties or sixties with active or convalescent COVID-19. Material: peripheral blood. The chain recombines TRBV5-6 with TRBJ2-7; D is uncertain. The CDR3 sequence: CASSLSRDEQYF. The CDR3 DNA is TGTGCCAGCAGCTTGAGTCGAGACGAGCAGTACTTC.